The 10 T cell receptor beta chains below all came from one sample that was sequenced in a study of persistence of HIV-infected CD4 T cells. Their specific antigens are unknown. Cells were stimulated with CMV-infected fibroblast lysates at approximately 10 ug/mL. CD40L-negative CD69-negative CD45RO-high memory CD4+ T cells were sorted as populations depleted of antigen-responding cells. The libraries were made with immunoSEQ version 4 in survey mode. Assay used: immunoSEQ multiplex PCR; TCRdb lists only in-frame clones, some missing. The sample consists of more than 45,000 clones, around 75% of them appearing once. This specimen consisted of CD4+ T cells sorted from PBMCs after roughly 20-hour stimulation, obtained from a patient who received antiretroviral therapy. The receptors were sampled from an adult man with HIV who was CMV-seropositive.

Written as DNA, the CDR3 is TGTGCCAGCAGCCAGCTAAATCAGCCCCAGCATTTT. This gives the protein CASSQLNQPQHF. The rearrangement uses TRBV3-1 (or the pseudogene TRBV3-2) and TRBJ1-5; D call uncertain. The germline gives CDR1 LGHDT, CDR2 YNNKEL (reference sequence). There are 12 residues in the CDR3. V lost 3 bases and J 4 bases, leaving 4 bases between the germline ends.

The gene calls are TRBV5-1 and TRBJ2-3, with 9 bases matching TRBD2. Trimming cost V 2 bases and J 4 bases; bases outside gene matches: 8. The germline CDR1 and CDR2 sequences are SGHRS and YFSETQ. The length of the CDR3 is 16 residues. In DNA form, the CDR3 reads TGCGCCAGCAGCTTTCCTCGCGGGGGGGCTGCAGATACGCAGTATTTT. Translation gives CASSFPRGGAADTQYF.

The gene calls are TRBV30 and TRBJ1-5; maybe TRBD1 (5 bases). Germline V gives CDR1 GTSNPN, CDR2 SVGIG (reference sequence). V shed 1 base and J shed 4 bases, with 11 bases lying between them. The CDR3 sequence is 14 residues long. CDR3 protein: CAWSAGTLNQPQHF. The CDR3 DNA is TGTGCCTGGAGTGCCGGGACCTTGAATCAGCCCCAGCATTTT. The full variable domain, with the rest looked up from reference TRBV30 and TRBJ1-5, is SQTIHQWPATLVQPVGSPLSLECTVEGTSNPNLYWYRQAAGRGLQLLFYSVGIGQISSEVPQNLSASRPQDRQFILSSKKLLLSDSGFYLCAWSAGTLNQPQHFGDGTRLSIL.

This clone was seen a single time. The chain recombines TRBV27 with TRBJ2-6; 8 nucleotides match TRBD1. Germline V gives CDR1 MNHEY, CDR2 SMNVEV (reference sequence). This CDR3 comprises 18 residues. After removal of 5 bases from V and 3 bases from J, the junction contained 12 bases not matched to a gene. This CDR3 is CASSPTGQGPIGANVLTF. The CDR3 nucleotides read TGTGCCAGCAGTCCAACTGGACAGGGACCAATTGGGGCCAACGTCCTGACTTTC.

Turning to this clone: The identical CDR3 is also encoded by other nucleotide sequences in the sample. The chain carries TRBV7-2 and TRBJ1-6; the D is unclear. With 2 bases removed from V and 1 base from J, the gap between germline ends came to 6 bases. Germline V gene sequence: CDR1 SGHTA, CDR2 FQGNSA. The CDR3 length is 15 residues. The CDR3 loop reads CASSLPGSYNSPLHF. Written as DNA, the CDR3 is TGTGCCAGCAGCTTACCAGGTTCCTATAATTCACCCCTCCACTTT.

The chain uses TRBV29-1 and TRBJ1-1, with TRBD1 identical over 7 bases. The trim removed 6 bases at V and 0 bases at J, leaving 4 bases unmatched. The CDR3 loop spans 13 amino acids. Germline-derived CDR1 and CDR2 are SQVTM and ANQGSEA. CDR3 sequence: CSVGTAVNTEAFF. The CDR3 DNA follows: TGCAGCGTCGGGACAGCCGTGAACACTGAAGCTTTCTTT.

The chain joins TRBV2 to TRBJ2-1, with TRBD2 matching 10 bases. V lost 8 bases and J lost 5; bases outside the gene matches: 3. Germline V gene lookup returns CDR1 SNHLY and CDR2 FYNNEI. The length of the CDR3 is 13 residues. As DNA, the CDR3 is TGTGCCAGCCGACTAGCGGGTCACAATGAGCAGTTCTTC. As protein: CASRLAGHNEQFF.

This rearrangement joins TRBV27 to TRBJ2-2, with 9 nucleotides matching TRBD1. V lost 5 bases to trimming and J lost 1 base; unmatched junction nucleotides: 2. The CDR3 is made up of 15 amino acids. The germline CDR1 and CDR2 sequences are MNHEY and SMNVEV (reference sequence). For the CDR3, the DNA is TGTGCCAGCAGTCAGGACAGGGGGAACACCGGGGAGCTGTTTTTT. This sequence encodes CASSQDRGNTGELFF.

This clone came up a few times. The CDR3 reads CASSPLYTSGGTTPYEQYF. DNA of the CDR3: TGTGCCAGCAGCCCCTTATATACTAGCGGGGGGACAACCCCCTACGAGCAGTACTTC. The V gene is TRBV7-2, the J gene TRBJ2-7; 12 bases map to TRBD2. The CDR3 totals 19 residues. V trimming: 5 bases; J trimming: 2 bases; junction bases outside the gene matches: 16. Germline V lookup: CDR1 SGHTA, CDR2 FQGNSA.

The CDR3 nucleotides read TGTGCCAGCTCACCAAGAGAGGGGCAGGGATTGACCGGGGAGCTGTTTTTT. Its translation is CASSPREGQGLTGELFF. The chain employs TRBV18 and TRBJ2-2, with D perhaps TRBD1 or TRBD2 (5 bases each). There are 17 residues in the CDR3. Germline CDR1 is KGHSH and CDR2 is LQKENI. Trimming removed 2 bases from V and 5 bases from J, with 18 bases in between.